A selection of T cell receptor beta chains follows, all from one sample in a study of T-cell memory formation after mild COVID-19. MiXCR was run by TCRdb on the 5' RACE reads, yielding one entry per CDR3 protein. Counted here are 250,000 to 350,000 distinct CDR3 sequences, roughly an eighth occurring once; the ten biggest clones make up around 23%. The sequencing input was PBMCs or a T cell subset sorted from them (not recorded which). The receptors derive from a man aged 18-30 years who had mild COVID-19 (a few samples of this study predate the infection). Cell type and time point are not known. CDR3s include the opening cysteine and the closing phenylalanine or tryptophan. A D gene is named only where the DNA matches it firmly. The size entry is marked missing in some rows and otherwise reads once, few, many or a size class.

DNA: TGTGCCTGGAGTGTAACAGGAGTTTACAATGAGCAGTTCTTC; CDR3: CAWSVTGVYNEQFF; size: NA; D: NA; V: TRBV30; J: TRBJ2-1
DNA: TGTGCCAGCTCACCCTACTACCAAGAGACCCAGTACTTC; CDR3: CASSPYYQETQYF; size: few; D: NA; V: TRBV18; J: TRBJ2-5
DNA: TGCAGTATCAGGGGGACATACAATGAGCAGTTCTTC; CDR3: CSIRGTYNEQFF; size: NA; D: TRBD1; V: TRBV29-1; J: TRBJ2-1
DNA: TGTGCCAGCAGTGAGACGGACACAGATACGCAGTATTTT; CDR3: CASSETDTDTQYF; size: few; D: NA; V: TRBV12-3/TRBV12-4; J: TRBJ2-3
DNA: TGTGCCAGCAGTTTCGCGGACGGGGGGGCCACCGGGGAGCTGTTTTTT; CDR3: CASSFADGGATGELFF; size: many; D: TRBD2; V: TRBV12-3/TRBV12-4; J: TRBJ2-2
DNA: TGTGCCAGCAGCTTTTTGGGCCACAAGACCGGGGAGCTGTTTTTT; CDR3: CASSFLGHKTGELFF; size: few; D: NA; V: TRBV7-3; J: TRBJ2-2
DNA: TGCGCCAGCAGCTTGGTCGGAAAAAAAGCTTTCTTT; CDR3: CASSLVGKKAFF; size: NA; D: NA; V: TRBV5-1; J: TRBJ1-1
DNA: TGCAGCGTCCACCTTTCAACAGGGGCCCCTGGGGTCTTT; CDR3: CSVHLSTGAPGVF; size: NA; D: TRBD1; V: TRBV29-1; J: TRBJ1-1
DNA: TGCAGTGCTAGAGATCTCGACAGGGGTAGCTCCTACGAGCAGTACTTC; CDR3: CSARDLDRGSSYEQYF; size: few; D: TRBD1; V: TRBV20-1; J: TRBJ2-7
DNA: TGTGCCAGCAGCTTAGTGATACCACGACTTAAAGAGACCCAGTACTTC; CDR3: CASSLVIPRLKETQYF; size: NA; D: NA; V: TRBV7-8; J: TRBJ2-5
DNA: TGTGCCAGCAGCTTAGCTGTACAGGGTGGCAATCAGCCCCAGCATTTT; CDR3: CASSLAVQGGNQPQHF; size: NA; D: NA; V: TRBV7-2; J: TRBJ1-5
DNA: TGTGCCAGCAGCTTATGGGCAGGCCAGGGGGGAGAAAAACTGTTTTTT; CDR3: CASSLWAGQGGEKLFF; size: NA; D: TRBD1; V: TRBV7-6; J: TRBJ1-4
DNA: TGCGCCAGCAGCCGGGCAGGGGTAGGGAGCTACGAGCAGTACTTC; CDR3: CASSRAGVGSYEQYF; size: few; D: NA; V: TRBV5-1; J: TRBJ2-7
DNA: TGCGCCAGCAGCCCTCTGGCAGGGGCAGCTGAAGCTTTCTTT; CDR3: CASSPLAGAAEAFF; size: NA; D: NA; V: TRBV4-1; J: TRBJ1-1
DNA: TGCAGCGCCAAGGCGGCAGGGGAAGGTTCACCCCTCCACTTT; CDR3: CSAKAAGEGSPLHF; size: NA; D: NA; V: TRBV29-1; J: TRBJ1-6
DNA: TGTGCCAGCAGCAGAGACTTGACAGGGGCGGAGACCCAGTACTTC; CDR3: CASSRDLTGAETQYF; size: many; D: TRBD1; V: TRBV7-2; J: TRBJ2-5
DNA: TGTGCCAGCAGCCAAGTCTTCGGAGAGGTAGAGACCCAGTACTTC; CDR3: CASSQVFGEVETQYF; size: few; D: NA; V: TRBV3-1; J: TRBJ2-5
DNA: TGCAGTGCTAGAGGGGACAGGACCCCCTACGAGCAGTACTTC; CDR3: CSARGDRTPYEQYF; size: NA; D: TRBD1; V: TRBV20-1; J: TRBJ2-7
DNA: TGCAGTGCTAATGGGCCCAGGGAAGTTACAGATACGCAGTATTTT; CDR3: CSANGPREVTDTQYF; size: few; D: NA; V: TRBV20-1; J: TRBJ2-3
DNA: TGCGCCAGCAGCTTCAGTAACTATGGCTACACCTTC; CDR3: CASSFSNYGYTF; size: few; D: NA; V: TRBV5-1; J: TRBJ1-2
DNA: TGCGCCAGCAGCTTGGGGGCTGGGGCTCGCTATGGCTACACCTTC; CDR3: CASSLGAGARYGYTF; size: few; D: NA; V: TRBV5-1; J: TRBJ1-2
DNA: TGCAGTGCTACGAGCGGGGGAGGAGCAGATACGCAGTATTTT; CDR3: CSATSGGGADTQYF; size: NA; D: TRBD2; V: TRBV20-1; J: TRBJ2-3
DNA: TGCGCCAGCAGCTTGGCCGGCAGGGTTCCATACAATGAGCAGTTCTTC; CDR3: CASSLAGRVPYNEQFF; size: few; D: NA; V: TRBV5-1; J: TRBJ2-1
DNA: TGTGCCAGCAGCCCGGGACAGGGGAAGATCACTGAAGCTTTCTTT; CDR3: CASSPGQGKITEAFF; size: NA; D: TRBD1; V: TRBV7-2; J: TRBJ1-1
DNA: TGTGCCAGCAGCCGGGGGCAGAGTAATTACAATGAGCAGTTCTTC; CDR3: CASSRGQSNYNEQFF; size: many; D: NA; V: TRBV7-8; J: TRBJ2-1
DNA: TGTGCCAGCAGCTCCCTGGGACGGCAATACGAGCAGTACTTC; CDR3: CASSSLGRQYEQYF; size: NA; D: NA; V: TRBV7-2; J: TRBJ2-7
DNA: TGTGCCAGCAGTGAATGGGGGACCGCCTCTAATGAAAAACTGTTTTTT; CDR3: CASSEWGTASNEKLFF; size: NA; D: NA; V: TRBV6-1; J: TRBJ1-4
DNA: TGTGCCAGCAGAACTTACTCTTCTGAAGCTTTCTTT; CDR3: CASRTYSSEAFF; size: NA; D: NA; V: TRBV6-5; J: TRBJ1-1
DNA: TGTGCCAGCAGCTTAGGAAGCGATCGAGAGACCCAGTACTTC; CDR3: CASSLGSDRETQYF; size: many; D: NA; V: TRBV7-2; J: TRBJ2-5
DNA: TGTGCCAGCAGCCCGGGACAGGGCAATGAAAAACTGTTTTTT; CDR3: CASSPGQGNEKLFF; size: many; D: TRBD1; V: TRBV7-9; J: TRBJ1-4
DNA: TGTGCCAGCAGCGTAGGTTCGCCTATCCGCACCGGGGAGCTGTTTTTT; CDR3: CASSVGSPIRTGELFF; size: few; D: NA; V: TRBV9; J: TRBJ2-2
DNA: TGCAGTGCTCGAGACAGGGTCTCCTACGAGCAGTACTTC; CDR3: CSARDRVSYEQYF; size: NA; D: TRBD1; V: TRBV20-1; J: TRBJ2-7
DNA: TGTGCCAGCAGTCCCAGGGGGGATTTAACCAATCAGCCCCAGCATTTT; CDR3: CASSPRGDLTNQPQHF; size: few; D: TRBD1; V: TRBV5-5; J: TRBJ1-5
DNA: TGCGCCAGCAGCCAAGAAGGGACAGGGGCCGCAGAGACCCAGTACTTC; CDR3: CASSQEGTGAAETQYF; size: NA; D: TRBD1; V: TRBV4-1; J: TRBJ2-5
DNA: TGCAGTGCTAGAGGAGGGCAGAGCTCCTATAATTCACCCCTCCACTTT; CDR3: CSARGGQSSYNSPLHF; size: NA; D: NA; V: TRBV20-1; J: TRBJ1-6
DNA: TGCGCCAGCAGCCAAGGGGGGACAGGGGGCCAGCCCCAGCATTTT; CDR3: CASSQGGTGGQPQHF; size: NA; D: TRBD1; V: TRBV4-1; J: TRBJ1-5
DNA: TGTGCCAGCAGCCCCGGAGGGAGGTTAGAAGAGACCCAGTACTTC; CDR3: CASSPGGRLEETQYF; size: few; D: NA; V: TRBV7-3; J: TRBJ2-5
DNA: TGCGCCAGCAGCCAGTTAGCGGGGGACCAAGAGACCCAGTACTTC; CDR3: CASSQLAGDQETQYF; size: few; D: TRBD2; V: TRBV4-1; J: TRBJ2-5
DNA: TGTGCCAGCAGTCTTACAGGGTACGGCGAGCAGTACTTC; CDR3: CASSLTGYGEQYF; size: NA; D: NA; V: TRBV12-3/TRBV12-4; J: TRBJ2-7
DNA: TGTGCCAGCAGCGTATTAGATTCCTCCTACGAGCAGTACTTC; CDR3: CASSVLDSSYEQYF; size: NA; D: NA; V: TRBV9; J: TRBJ2-7
DNA: TGTGCCAGCAACCAAGGGCCGGGAGGGTACGAGCAGTACTTC; CDR3: CASNQGPGGYEQYF; size: many; D: TRBD2; V: TRBV12-3/TRBV12-4; J: TRBJ2-7
DNA: TGTGCCAGCAGCGTAGACAGGGCCTACGAGCAGTACTTC; CDR3: CASSVDRAYEQYF; size: many; D: TRBD1; V: TRBV7-2; J: TRBJ2-7
DNA: TGTGCCAGTAGCACCACGGGTTGGAGCACTGAAGCTTTCTTT; CDR3: CASSTTGWSTEAFF; size: NA; D: NA; V: TRBV19; J: TRBJ1-1
DNA: TGTGCCAGCAGTTCGTTCGGCCGGGGCAGCAATCAGCCCCAGCATTTT; CDR3: CASSSFGRGSNQPQHF; size: few; D: NA; V: TRBV27; J: TRBJ1-5
DNA: TGCAGTGCTGACTCCGGGACAGTTAATGAGCAGTTCTTC; CDR3: CSADSGTVNEQFF; size: NA; D: TRBD1; V: TRBV20-1; J: TRBJ2-1
DNA: TGTGCCAGCTCACCCGACAGGGGGTTTCAGCCCCAGCATTTT; CDR3: CASSPDRGFQPQHF; size: NA; D: TRBD1; V: TRBV18; J: TRBJ1-5
DNA: TGTGCCAGCAGCCCGAGGCAGGGGGCGGGTTGGAACACTGAAGCTTTCTTT; CDR3: CASSPRQGAGWNTEAFF; size: few; D: TRBD1; V: TRBV11-2; J: TRBJ1-1
DNA: TGTGCCAGCAGCTTCGGGGGGCACAATGAGCAGTTCTTC; CDR3: CASSFGGHNEQFF; size: many; D: NA; V: TRBV7-2; J: TRBJ2-1
DNA: TGTGCCAGCAGTTACTCTCAGGGGGGGTTGAAGACCCAGTACTTC; CDR3: CASSYSQGGLKTQYF; size: NA; D: NA; V: TRBV6-6; J: TRBJ2-5
DNA: TGCAGTGCTAGGGACAGTAAAGGTCAGCCCCAGCATTTT; CDR3: CSARDSKGQPQHF; size: many; D: NA; V: TRBV20-1; J: TRBJ1-5
DNA: TGCAGTGCTCGGGGGAGGATAACGTTCCACGAGCAGTACTTC; CDR3: CSARGRITFHEQYF; size: few; D: NA; V: TRBV20-1; J: TRBJ2-7